In its sample, the clone carrying this TCR beta chain was seen once. RNA was extracted with the RNeasy kit, and a quantity of about 0.45 to 1 ug was reverse transcribed using random hexamers. The method of amplification for TCR beta CDR3 was immunoSEQ multiplex PCR, covering 54 Vbeta and 13 Jbeta. Using its own MiXCR run on the immunoSEQ multiplex PCR reads, TCRdb lists one record per CDR3 protein. The table shows more than 85,000 distinct CDR3 sequences, with around 95% occurring only once. The germline V gene has CDR1 SGHRS and CDR2 YFSETQ. This CDR3 spans 16 amino acids. Trimming took 1 base from V and 0 from J; bases not matched to a gene: 2. These data belong to a study of CD8 T cells in Susac syndrome. CD8+ and CD4+ blood T cells underwent TCR beta sequencing. Controls were healthy donors chosen to match patients in age and sex. Negative isolation yielded CD4+ and CD8+ T cells, and FACS enriched TEMRA cells.

This sequence joins TRBV5-1 and TRBJ2-3, with 10 bases lining up with TRBD2. This TCR came from a human donor in good health. Material: CD4+ T cells from PBMCs. The CDR3 is CASSLSSGGSTDTQYF. CDR3 in DNA: TGCGCCAGCAGCTTGTCTAGCGGGGGCAGCACAGATACGCAGTATTTT.